Included here is one TCR beta chain sequence, with context. The sample originates from a study of response to subunit inactivated influenza vaccine. TCRdb reprocessed the RT-PCR reads via MiXCR and lists one record per CDR3 protein. The sample has a few hundred thousand distinct CDR3 sequences; 21% are singletons. The CDR3 contains 15 residues. The V end was cut by 7 bases, the J end by 2 bases, with 15 bases between. The chain has TRBV12-3 or TRBV12-4 and TRBJ2-1; maybe TRBD2 (5 bases). The material sequenced was PBMCs from blood, taken approximately 22 months after vaccination. The receptor comes from a man aged 50-75 years who received an inactivated influenza vaccine. The CDR3, as DNA: TGTGCCAGCACACCGGACGGAGGAGCCTACAATGAGCAGTTCTTC. This codes for CASTPDGGAYNEQFF.